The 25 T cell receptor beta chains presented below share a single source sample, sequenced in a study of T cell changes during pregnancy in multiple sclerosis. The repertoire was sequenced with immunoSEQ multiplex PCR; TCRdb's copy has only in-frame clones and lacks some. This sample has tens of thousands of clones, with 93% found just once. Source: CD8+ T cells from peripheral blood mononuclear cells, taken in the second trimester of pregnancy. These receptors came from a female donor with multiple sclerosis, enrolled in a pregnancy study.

CDR3 amino acids: CASSQAGGPAYEQYF. The CDR3 nucleotides read TGCGCCAGCAGCCAAGCGGGGGGGCCAGCCTACGAGCAGTACTTC. The chain carries TRBV4-1 and TRBJ2-7; 8 nucleotides line up with TRBD2. Germline V gene data show CDR1 as MGHRA and CDR2 as YSYEKL. The length of the CDR3 is 15 residues. V trimming: 1 base; J trimming: 2 bases; junction bases outside the gene matches: 4.

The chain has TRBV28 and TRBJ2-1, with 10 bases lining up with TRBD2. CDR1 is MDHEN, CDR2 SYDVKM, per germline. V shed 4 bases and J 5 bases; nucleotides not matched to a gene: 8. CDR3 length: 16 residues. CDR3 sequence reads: CASSYLSGRADNEQFF. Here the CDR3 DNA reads TGTGCCAGCAGTTACCTAAGCGGGAGGGCCGACAATGAGCAGTTCTTC.

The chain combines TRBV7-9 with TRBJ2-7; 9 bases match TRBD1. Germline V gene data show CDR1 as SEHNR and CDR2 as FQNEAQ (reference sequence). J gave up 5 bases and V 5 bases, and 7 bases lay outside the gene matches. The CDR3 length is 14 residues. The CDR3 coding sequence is TGTGCCAGCAGCCCGGGACAGGGTAAGAACGAGCAGTACTTC. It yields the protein CASSPGQGKNEQYF.

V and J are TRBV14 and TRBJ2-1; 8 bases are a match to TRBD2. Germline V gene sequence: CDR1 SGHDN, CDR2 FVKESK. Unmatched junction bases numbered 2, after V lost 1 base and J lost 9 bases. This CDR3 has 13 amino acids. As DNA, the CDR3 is TGTGCCAGCAGCCAAGGGACTAGCCTTGAGCAGTTCTTC. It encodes CASSQGTSLEQFF.

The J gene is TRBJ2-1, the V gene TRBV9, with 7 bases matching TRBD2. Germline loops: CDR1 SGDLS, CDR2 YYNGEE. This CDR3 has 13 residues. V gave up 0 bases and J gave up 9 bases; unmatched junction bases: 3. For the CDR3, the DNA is TGTGCCAGCAGCGTAGCCTCTAGCGGTGAGCAGTTCTTC. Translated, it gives CASSVASSGEQFF.

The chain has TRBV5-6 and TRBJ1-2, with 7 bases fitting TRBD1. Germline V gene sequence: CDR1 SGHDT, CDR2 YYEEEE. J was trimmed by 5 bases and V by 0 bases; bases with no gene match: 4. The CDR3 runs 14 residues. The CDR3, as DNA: TGTGCCAGCAGCTTGGGTGGGACAGTATATGGCTACACCTTC. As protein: CASSLGGTVYGYTF.

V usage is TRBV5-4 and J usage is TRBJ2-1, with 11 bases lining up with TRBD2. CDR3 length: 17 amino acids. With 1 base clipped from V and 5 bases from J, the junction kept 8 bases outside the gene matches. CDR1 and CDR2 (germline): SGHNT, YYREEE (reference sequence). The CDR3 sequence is CASSLQPGLAADNEQFF. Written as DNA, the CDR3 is TGTGCCAGCAGCTTGCAACCGGGACTAGCGGCTGACAATGAGCAGTTCTTC.

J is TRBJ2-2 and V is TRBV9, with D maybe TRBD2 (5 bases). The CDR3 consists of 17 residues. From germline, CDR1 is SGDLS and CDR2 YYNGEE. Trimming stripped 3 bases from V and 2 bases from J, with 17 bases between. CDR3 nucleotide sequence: TGTGCCAGCAGCGCCGCTCCGACTAACCCAAACACCGGGGAGCTGTTTTTT. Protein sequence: CASSAAPTNPNTGELFF.

Here the CDR3 reads CASSEQEPYGYTF. The CDR3 bases are TGTGCCAGCAGTGAACAGGAACCCTATGGCTACACCTTC. The chain has TRBV6-1 and TRBJ1-2; D gene ambiguous. With 2 bases removed from V and 4 bases from J, the gap between germline ends came to 8 bases. CDR3 length equals 13 residues. Germline CDR1 and CDR2: MNHNS and SASEGT.

The CDR3 sequence: CASKDRETGANVLTF. CDR3 DNA sequence: TGTGCCAGCAAAGACAGGGAGACTGGGGCCAACGTCCTGACTTTC. The chain recombines TRBV6-1 with TRBJ2-6, with TRBD1 matching over 7 bases. Germline assignment: CDR1 MNHNS and CDR2 SASEGT. Trimming at V came to 7 bases and at J to 2 bases, leaving 5 bases not matched to a gene. The length of the CDR3 is 15 residues.

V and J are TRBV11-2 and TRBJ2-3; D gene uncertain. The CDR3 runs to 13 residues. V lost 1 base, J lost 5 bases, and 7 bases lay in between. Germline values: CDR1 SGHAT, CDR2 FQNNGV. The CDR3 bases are TGTGCCAGCAGCTTAGGACTTCAAGATACGCAGTATTTT. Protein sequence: CASSLGLQDTQYF.

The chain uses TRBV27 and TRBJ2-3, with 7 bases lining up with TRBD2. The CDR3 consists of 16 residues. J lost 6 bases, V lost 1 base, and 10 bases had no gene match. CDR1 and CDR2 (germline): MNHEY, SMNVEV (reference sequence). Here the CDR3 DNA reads TGTGCCAGCAGTTTATTGGCGGGAGCCCCCCCCGATACGCAGTATTTT. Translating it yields CASSLLAGAPPDTQYF.

In nucleotides, the CDR3 is TGCGCCAGCAGCCCGGGGAGCCCCTATGGCTACACCTTC. Translating it yields CASSPGSPYGYTF. V is TRBV4-3 and J is TRBJ1-2; D is ambiguous. The germline V and J ends were trimmed by 4 bases and 4 bases, with 10 bases remaining between them. This CDR3 is built from 13 residues. The germline V gene has CDR1 LGHNA and CDR2 YSLEER.

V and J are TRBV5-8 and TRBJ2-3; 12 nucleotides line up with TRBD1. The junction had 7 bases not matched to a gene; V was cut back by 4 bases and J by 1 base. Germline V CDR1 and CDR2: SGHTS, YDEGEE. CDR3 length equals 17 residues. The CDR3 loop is CASSPTGTGGRTDTQYF. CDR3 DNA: TGTGCCAGCAGCCCGACCGGGACAGGGGGCCGCACAGATACGCAGTATTTT.

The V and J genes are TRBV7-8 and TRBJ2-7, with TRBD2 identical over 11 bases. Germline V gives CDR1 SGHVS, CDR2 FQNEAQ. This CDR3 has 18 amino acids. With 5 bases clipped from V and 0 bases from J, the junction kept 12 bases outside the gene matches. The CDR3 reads CASSPPGLAEIFSYEQYF. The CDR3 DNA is TGTGCCAGCAGCCCCCCGGGACTAGCGGAGATTTTCTCCTACGAGCAGTACTTC.

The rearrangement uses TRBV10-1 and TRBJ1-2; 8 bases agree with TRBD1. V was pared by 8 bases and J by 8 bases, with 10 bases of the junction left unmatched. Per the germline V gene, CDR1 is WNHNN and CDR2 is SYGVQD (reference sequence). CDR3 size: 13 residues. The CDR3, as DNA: TGCGCCAGCCGCGACAGGGGTAAGGAGGGCTACACCTTC. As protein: CASRDRGKEGYTF.

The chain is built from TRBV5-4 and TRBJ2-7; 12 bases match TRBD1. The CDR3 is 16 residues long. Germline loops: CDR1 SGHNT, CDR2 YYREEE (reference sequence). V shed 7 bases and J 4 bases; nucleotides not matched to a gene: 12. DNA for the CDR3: TGTGCCAGCGGCACCGGGACAGGGGGCTTGTGGTACGAGCAGTACTTC. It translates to CASGTGTGGLWYEQYF. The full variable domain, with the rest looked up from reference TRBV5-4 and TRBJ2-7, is ETGVTQSPTHLIKTRGQQVTLRCSSQSGHNTVSWYQQALGQGPQFIFQYYREEENGRGNFPPRFSGLQFPNYSSELNVNALELDDSALYLCASGTGTGGLWYEQYFGPGTRLTVT.

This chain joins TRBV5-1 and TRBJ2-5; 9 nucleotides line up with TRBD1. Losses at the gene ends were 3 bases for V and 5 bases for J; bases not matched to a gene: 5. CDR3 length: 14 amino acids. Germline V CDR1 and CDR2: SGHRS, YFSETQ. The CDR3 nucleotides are TGCGCCAGCAGCTCCACAGGGGGCGGGGAGACCCAGTACTTC. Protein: CASSSTGGGETQYF.

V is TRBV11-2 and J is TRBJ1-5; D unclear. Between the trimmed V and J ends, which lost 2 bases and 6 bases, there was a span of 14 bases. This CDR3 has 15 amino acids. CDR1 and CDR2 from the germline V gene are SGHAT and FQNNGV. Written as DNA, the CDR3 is TGTGCCAGCAGCTTAAATGCGTCCCCCACTCAGCCCCAGCATTTT. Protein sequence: CASSLNASPTQPQHF.

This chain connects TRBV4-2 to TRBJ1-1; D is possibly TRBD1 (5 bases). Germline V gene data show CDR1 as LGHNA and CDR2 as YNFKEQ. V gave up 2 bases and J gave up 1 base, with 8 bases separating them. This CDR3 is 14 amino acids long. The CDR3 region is CASSQSTGNTEAFF. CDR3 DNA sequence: TGTGCCAGCAGCCAATCCACAGGGAACACTGAAGCTTTCTTT.

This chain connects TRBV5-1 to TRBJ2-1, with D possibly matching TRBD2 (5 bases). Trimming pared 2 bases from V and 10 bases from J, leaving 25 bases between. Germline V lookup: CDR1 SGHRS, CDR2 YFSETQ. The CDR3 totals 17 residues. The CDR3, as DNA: TGCGCCAGCAGCTTCCCTCTAGGGCTAGCCCCCCCCGGAGAGCAGTTCTTC. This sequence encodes CASSFPLGLAPPGEQFF.

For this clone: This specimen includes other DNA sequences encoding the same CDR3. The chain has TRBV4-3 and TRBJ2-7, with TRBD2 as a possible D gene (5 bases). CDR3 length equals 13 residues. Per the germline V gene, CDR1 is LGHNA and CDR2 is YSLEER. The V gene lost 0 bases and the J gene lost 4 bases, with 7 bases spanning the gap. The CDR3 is CASSQDRGYEQYF. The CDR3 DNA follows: TGCGCCAGCAGCCAAGATAGAGGGTACGAGCAGTACTTC.

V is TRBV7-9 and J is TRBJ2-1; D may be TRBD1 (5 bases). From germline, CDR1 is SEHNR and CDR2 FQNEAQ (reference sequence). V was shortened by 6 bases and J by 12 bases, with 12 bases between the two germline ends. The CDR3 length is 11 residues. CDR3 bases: TGTGCCAGCAGTCCTGGGGCAGGGCAGTTCTTC. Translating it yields CASSPGAGQFF.

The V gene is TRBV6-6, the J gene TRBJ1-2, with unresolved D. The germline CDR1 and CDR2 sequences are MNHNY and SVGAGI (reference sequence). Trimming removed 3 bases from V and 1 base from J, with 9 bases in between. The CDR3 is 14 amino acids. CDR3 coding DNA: TGTGCCAGCAGTTATGAAACGGGTAACTATGGCTACACCTTC. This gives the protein CASSYETGNYGYTF.

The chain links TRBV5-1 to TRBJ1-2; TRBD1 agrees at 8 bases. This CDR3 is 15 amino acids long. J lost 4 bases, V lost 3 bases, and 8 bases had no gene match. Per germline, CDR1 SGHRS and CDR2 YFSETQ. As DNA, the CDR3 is TGCGCCAGCAGCTGGGACAGGACATTCTCCTATGGCTACACCTTC. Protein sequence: CASSWDRTFSYGYTF. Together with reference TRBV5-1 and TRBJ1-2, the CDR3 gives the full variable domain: KAGVTQTPRYLIKTRGQQVTLSCSPISGHRSVSWYQQTPGQGLQFLFEYFSETQRNKGNFPGRFSGRQFSNSRSEMNVSTLELGDSALYLCASSWDRTFSYGYTFGSGTRLTVV.